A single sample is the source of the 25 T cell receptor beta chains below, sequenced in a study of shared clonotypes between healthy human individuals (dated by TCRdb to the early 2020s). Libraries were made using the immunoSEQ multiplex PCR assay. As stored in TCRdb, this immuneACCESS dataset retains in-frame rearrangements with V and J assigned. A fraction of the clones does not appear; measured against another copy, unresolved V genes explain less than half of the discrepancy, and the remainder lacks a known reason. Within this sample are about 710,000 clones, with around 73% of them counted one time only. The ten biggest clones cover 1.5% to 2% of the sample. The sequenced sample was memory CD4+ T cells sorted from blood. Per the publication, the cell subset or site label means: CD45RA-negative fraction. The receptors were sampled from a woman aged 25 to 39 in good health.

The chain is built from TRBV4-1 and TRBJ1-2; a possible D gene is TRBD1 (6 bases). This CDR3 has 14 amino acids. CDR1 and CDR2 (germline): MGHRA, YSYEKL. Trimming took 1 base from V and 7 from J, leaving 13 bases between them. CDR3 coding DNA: TGCGCCAGCAGCCAAGTAGGGGGATCTCCTGGCTACACCTTC. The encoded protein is CASSQVGGSPGYTF.

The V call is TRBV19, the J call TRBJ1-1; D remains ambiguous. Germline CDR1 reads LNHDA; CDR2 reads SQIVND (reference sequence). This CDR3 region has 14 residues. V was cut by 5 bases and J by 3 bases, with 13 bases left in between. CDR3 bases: TGTGCCAGTAGTGTACAGCCAATAGACACTGAAGCTTTCTTT. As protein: CASSVQPIDTEAFF.

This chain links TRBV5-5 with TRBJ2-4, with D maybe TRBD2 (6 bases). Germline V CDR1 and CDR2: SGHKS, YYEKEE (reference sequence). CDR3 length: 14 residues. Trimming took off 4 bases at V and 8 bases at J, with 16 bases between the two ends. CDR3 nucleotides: TGTGCCAGCAGCCCGGGGAGCGGGTCGGACATTCAGTACTTC. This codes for CASSPGSGSDIQYF.

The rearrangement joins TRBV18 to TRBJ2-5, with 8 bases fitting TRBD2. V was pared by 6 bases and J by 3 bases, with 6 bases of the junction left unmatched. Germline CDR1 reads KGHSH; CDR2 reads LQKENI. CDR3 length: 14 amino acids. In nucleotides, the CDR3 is TGTGCCAGCTCTCGCACTAGCGGAAAAGAGACCCAGTACTTC. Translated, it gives CASSRTSGKETQYF. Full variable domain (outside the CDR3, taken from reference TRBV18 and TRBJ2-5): NAGVMQNPRHLVRRRGQEARLRCSPMKGHSHVYWYRQLPEEGLKFMVYLQKENIIDESGMPKERFSAEFPKEGPSILRIQQVVRGDSAAYFCASSRTSGKETQYFGPGTRLLVL.

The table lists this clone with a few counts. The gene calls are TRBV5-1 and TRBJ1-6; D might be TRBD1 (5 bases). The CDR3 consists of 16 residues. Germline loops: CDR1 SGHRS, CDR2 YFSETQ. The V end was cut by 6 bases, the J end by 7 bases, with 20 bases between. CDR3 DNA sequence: TGCGCCAGCACCACCGGGGCCATAGGGTGGAATTCACCCCTCCACTTT. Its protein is CASTTGAIGWNSPLHF.

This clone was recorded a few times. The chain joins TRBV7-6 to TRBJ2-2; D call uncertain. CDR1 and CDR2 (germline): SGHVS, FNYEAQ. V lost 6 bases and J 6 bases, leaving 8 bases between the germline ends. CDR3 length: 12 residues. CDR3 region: CASRPTSGELFF. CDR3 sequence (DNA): TGTGCCAGCAGACCAACATCCGGGGAGCTGTTTTTT.

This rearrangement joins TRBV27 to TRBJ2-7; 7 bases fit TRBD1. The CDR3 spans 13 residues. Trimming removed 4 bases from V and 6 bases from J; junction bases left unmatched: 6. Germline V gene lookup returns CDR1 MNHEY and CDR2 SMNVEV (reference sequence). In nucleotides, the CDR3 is TGTGCCAGCAGTTCCCGACAGGGCGGCGAGCAGTACTTC. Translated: CASSSRQGGEQYF.

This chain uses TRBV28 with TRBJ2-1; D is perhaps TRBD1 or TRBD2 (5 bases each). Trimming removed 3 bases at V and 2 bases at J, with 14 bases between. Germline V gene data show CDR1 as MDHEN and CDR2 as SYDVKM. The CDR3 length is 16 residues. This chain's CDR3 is CASSFSGTPAYNEQFF. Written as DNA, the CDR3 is TGTGCCAGCAGTTTTAGTGGGACCCCGGCCTACAATGAGCAGTTCTTC.

The CDR3 DNA follows: TGTGCCAGCAGTTTATGGGGGGCCGGGGGCAATCAGCCCCAGCATTTT. It specifies CASSLWGAGGNQPQHF. The J gene is TRBJ1-5, the V gene TRBV27, with a possible D match to TRBD1 (6 bases). Germline CDR1 and CDR2: MNHEY and SMNVEV (reference sequence). The germline V and J ends were trimmed by 1 base and 2 bases, with 12 bases remaining between them. The CDR3 consists of 16 residues.

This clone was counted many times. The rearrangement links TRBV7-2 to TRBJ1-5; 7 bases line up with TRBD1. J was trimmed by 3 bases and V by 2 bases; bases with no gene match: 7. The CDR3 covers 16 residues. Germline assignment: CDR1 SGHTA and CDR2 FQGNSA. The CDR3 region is CASSLRGQGDNQPQHF. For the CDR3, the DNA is TGTGCCAGCAGCTTAAGGGGGCAGGGCGACAATCAGCCCCAGCATTTT.

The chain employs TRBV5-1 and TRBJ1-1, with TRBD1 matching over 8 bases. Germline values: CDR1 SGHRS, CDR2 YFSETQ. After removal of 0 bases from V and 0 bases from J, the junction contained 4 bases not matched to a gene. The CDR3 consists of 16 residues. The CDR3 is CASSLAGGTMNTEAFF. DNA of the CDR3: TGCGCCAGCAGCTTGGCAGGGGGCACGATGAACACTGAAGCTTTCTTT.

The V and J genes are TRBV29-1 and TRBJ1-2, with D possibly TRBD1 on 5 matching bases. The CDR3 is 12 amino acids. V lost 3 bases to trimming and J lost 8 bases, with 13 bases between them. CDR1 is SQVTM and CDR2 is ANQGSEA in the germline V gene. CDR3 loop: CSVDFGGLGYTF. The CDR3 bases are TGCAGCGTTGACTTCGGGGGTCTGGGCTACACCTTC.

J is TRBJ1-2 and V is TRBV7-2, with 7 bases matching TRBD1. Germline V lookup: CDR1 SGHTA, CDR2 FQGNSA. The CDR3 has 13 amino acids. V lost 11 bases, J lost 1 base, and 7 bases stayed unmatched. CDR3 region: CAGRDRSNYGYTF. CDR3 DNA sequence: TGTGCCGGCCGGGACAGAAGTAACTATGGCTACACCTTC.

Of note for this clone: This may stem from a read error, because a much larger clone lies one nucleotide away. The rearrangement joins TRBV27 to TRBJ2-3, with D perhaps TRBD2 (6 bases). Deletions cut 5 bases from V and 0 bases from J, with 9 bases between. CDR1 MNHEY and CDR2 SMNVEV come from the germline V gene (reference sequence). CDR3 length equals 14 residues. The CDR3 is CASSPGTSTDTQYF. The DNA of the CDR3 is TGTGCCAGCAGTCCCGGGACTAGCACAGATACGCAGTATTTT.

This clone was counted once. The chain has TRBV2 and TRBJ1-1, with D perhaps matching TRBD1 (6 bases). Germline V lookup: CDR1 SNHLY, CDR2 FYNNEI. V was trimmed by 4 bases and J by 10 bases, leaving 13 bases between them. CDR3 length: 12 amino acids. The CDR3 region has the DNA TGTGCCAGCAGTGTAGCTAGCAGGGGAGCTTTCTTT. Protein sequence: CASSVASRGAFF. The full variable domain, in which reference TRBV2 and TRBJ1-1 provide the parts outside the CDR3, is EPEVTQTPSHQVTQMGQEVILRCVPISNHLYFYWYRQILGQKVEFLVSFYNNEISEKSEIFDDQFSVERPDGSNFTLKIRSTKLEDSAMYFCASSVASRGAFFGQGTRLTVV.

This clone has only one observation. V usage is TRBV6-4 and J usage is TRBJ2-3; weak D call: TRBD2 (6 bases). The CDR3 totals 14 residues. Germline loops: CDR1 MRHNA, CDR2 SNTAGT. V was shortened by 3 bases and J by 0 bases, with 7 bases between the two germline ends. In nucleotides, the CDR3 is TGTGCCAGCAGTGAACTAGCTAGCACAGATACGCAGTATTTT. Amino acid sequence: CASSELASTDTQYF.

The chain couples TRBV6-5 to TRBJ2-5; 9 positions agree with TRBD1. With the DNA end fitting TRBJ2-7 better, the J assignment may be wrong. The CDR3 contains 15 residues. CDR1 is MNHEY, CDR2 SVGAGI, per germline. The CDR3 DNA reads TGTGCCAGCAGTTACTCGGGGACAGGGCCCTACGAGCAGTACTTC. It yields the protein CASSYSGTGPYEQYF.

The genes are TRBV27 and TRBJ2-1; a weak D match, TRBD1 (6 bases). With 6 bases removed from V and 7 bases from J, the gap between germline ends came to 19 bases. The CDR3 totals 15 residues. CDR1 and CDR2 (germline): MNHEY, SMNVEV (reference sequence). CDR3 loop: CASSENRVSMNEQFF. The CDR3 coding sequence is TGTGCCAGCAGCGAAAACAGGGTTTCGATGAATGAGCAGTTCTTC.

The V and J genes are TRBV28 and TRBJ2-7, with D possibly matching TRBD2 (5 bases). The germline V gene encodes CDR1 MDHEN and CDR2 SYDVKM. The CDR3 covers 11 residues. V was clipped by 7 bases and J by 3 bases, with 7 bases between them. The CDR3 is CASTGGYEQYF. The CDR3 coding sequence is TGTGCCAGCACAGGAGGCTACGAGCAGTACTTC.

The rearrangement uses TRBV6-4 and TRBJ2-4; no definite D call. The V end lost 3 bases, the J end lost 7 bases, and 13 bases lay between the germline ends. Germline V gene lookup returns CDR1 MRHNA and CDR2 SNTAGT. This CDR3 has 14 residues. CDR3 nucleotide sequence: TGTGCCAGCAGTGAGTTGGCGGAAGGCAACATTCAGTACTTC. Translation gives CASSELAEGNIQYF.

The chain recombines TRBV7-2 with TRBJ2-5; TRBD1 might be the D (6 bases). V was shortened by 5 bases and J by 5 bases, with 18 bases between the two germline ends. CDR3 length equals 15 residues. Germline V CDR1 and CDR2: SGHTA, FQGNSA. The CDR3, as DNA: TGTGCCAGCAGCGACGGCACAGGGTTCGGGGAGACCCAGTACTTC. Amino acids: CASSDGTGFGETQYF. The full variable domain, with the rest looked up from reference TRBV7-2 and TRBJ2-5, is GAGVSQSPSNKVTEKGKDVELRCDPISGHTALYWYRQSLGQGLEFLIYFQGNSAPDKSGLPSDRFSAERTGGSVSTLTIQRTQQEDSAVYLCASSDGTGFGETQYFGPGTRLLVL.

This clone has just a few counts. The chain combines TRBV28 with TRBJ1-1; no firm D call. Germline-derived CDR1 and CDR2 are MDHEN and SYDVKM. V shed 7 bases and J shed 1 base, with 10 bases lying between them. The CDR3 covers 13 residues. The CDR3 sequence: CASKISANTEAFF. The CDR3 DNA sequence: TGTGCCAGCAAGATCTCAGCGAACACTGAAGCTTTCTTT.

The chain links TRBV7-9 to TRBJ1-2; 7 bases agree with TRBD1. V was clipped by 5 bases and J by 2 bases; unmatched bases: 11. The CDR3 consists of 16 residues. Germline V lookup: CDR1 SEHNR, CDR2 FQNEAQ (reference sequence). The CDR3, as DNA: TGTGCCAGCAGCCTCCTCAGGGACAGCAGAAACTATGGCTACACCTTC. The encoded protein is CASSLLRDSRNYGYTF.

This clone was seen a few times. For the CDR3, the DNA is TGTGCCAGCAGTTTAGGTGCCGCAACTAATGAAAAACTGTTTTTT. This gives the protein CASSLGAATNEKLFF. This sequence joins TRBV28 and TRBJ1-4; D not resolved. Trimming stripped 2 bases from V and 0 bases from J, with 7 bases between. This CDR3 comprises 15 residues. Germline CDR1 and CDR2: MDHEN and SYDVKM.

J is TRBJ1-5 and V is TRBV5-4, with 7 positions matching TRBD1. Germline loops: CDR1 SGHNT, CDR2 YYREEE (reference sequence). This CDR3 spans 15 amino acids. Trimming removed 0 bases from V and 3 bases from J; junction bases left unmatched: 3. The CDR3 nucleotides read TGTGCCAGCAGCTTGGACAGGGGTGCCAATCAGCCCCAGCATTTT. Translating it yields CASSLDRGANQPQHF.